The 20 T cell receptor beta chains below come from one sample, sequenced in a study of vaccination and CD4 T cells after COVID-19. Cultured CD4+ T cell DNA underwent sequencing with the Oncomine TCR Beta short-read assay. TCRdb reanalysed the PCR reads using MiXCR and keeps one entry per CDR3 protein. The data contain about 6,700 distinct CDR3 sequences, around 37% of them singletons. Their antigens are not known. Treatment given: approximately nine-day PBMC culture with coronavirus spike peptide pools or control peptides (ViraFEST assay). Before the COVID-19 pandemic (2011-2018), CD4+ T cells were obtained from the unexposed donor. Input material: CD4+ T cells from blood, cultured in vitro. The receptors originated from a human donor in good health.

This clonotype occurred a few times. J is TRBJ1-1 and V is TRBV20-1, with D hard to call. CDR1 is DFQATT and CDR2 is SNEGSKA in the germline V gene (reference sequence). V lost 4 bases to trimming and J lost 5 bases, with 17 bases between them. The length of the CDR3 is 14 residues. Here the CDR3 reads CSAIGVNEGTEAFF. CDR3 sequence (DNA): TGCAGTGCTATCGGGGTTAATGAAGGGACTGAAGCTTTCTTT.

This clonotype has a handful of counts. The V call is TRBV30, the J call TRBJ2-6; no clear D gene. Germline-derived CDR1 and CDR2 are GTSNPN and SVGIG (reference sequence). Trimming took 2 bases from V and 0 from J, leaving 14 bases between them. This CDR3 region has 17 residues. For the CDR3, the DNA is TGTGCCTGGAGTCGAGGCAGGACCATCTCTGGGGCCAACGTCCTGACTTTC. This sequence encodes CAWSRGRTISGANVLTF. Filled out from reference TRBV30 and TRBJ2-6, the complete variable domain reads SQTIHQWPATLVQPVGSPLSLECTVEGTSNPNLYWYRQAAGRGLQLLFYSVGIGQISSEVPQNLSASRPQDRQFILSSKKLLLSDSGFYLCAWSRGRTISGANVLTFGAGSRLTVL.

V usage is TRBV20-1 and J usage is TRBJ1-2; no clear D gene. Trimming removed 0 bases from V and 3 bases from J, with 5 bases in between. The germline CDR1 and CDR2 sequences are DFQATT and SNEGSKA (reference sequence). This CDR3 comprises 12 residues. The CDR3 region is CSARDRYYGYTF. The CDR3 nucleotides are TGCAGTGCTAGAGATCGGTACTATGGCTACACCTTC.

This sequence joins TRBV6-1 and TRBJ2-7, with 8 bases that match TRBD1. Germline V CDR1 and CDR2: MNHNS, SASEGT. Germline trimming cut 3 bases from V and 3 bases from J; bases unmatched to any gene: 10. The CDR3 has 16 residues. This CDR3 reads CASSDPPGQVGYEQYF. DNA of the CDR3: TGTGCCAGCAGTGATCCCCCGGGACAGGTGGGCTACGAGCAGTACTTC.

This clonotype was observed a handful of times. The chain employs TRBV20-1 and TRBJ2-3, with 12 bases that match TRBD2. The germline V gene encodes CDR1 DFQATT and CDR2 SNEGSKA (reference sequence). Trimming at V came to 2 bases and at J to 1 base, leaving 4 bases not matched to a gene. There are 16 residues in the CDR3. The CDR3: CSARITSGRRTDTQYF. CDR3 nucleotides: TGCAGTGCTAGAATTACTAGCGGGAGGCGCACAGATACGCAGTATTTT.

The genes are TRBV27 and TRBJ1-6; D is perhaps TRBD1 (5 bases). This CDR3 spans 13 amino acids. CDR1 and CDR2 (germline): MNHEY, SMNVEV (reference sequence). Trimming shortened V by 3 bases and J by 7 bases, and 7 bases separated the two germline ends. The CDR3 nucleotides read TGTGCCAGCAGTTTTCGGGGGAATTCACCCCTCCACTTT. Translating it yields CASSFRGNSPLHF.

Only a few counts were recorded for this clonotype. V usage is TRBV27 and J usage is TRBJ2-7; 7 bases fit TRBD2. Germline V CDR1 and CDR2: MNHEY, SMNVEV (reference sequence). V trimming: 6 bases; J trimming: 6 bases; junction bases outside the gene matches: 8. The CDR3 spans 13 residues. The CDR3 region is CASRGGSSVEQYF. The CDR3 DNA sequence: TGTGCCAGCAGGGGCGGGAGCTCGGTCGAGCAGTACTTC.

The chain has TRBV5-5 and TRBJ1-2; D unresolved. The CDR3 has 12 residues. Trimming took 4 bases from V and 4 from J, leaving 8 bases between them. Germline-derived CDR1 and CDR2 are SGHKS and YYEKEE (reference sequence). CDR3 bases: TGTGCCAGCAGCCGGAGTAGCTATGGCTACACCTTC. This encodes CASSRSSYGYTF.

This clonotype was found a few times. The chain links TRBV19 to TRBJ2-3; TRBD1 aligns across 8 bases. J gave up 3 bases and V 8 bases, and 13 bases lay outside the gene matches. CDR1 LNHDA and CDR2 SQIVND come from the germline V gene (reference sequence). The CDR3 loop spans 16 amino acids. In DNA, the CDR3 is TGTGCCAGTGGCCGCTCGACAGGGGCAGGTACAGATACGCAGTATTTT. Protein product: CASGRSTGAGTDTQYF. Variable domain in full (rest from reference TRBV19 and TRBJ2-3): DGGITQSPKYLFRKEGQNVTLSCEQNLNHDAMYWYRQDPGQGLRLIYYSQIVNDFQKGDIAEGYSVSREKKESFPLTVTSAQKNPTAFYLCASGRSTGAGTDTQYFGPGTRLTVL.

The chain couples TRBV10-2 to TRBJ2-1; 9 bases match TRBD2. Trimming removed 5 bases from V and 6 bases from J; junction bases left unmatched: 14. Looked up from germline, CDR1 is WSHSY and CDR2 is SAAADI. CDR3 length equals 17 residues. The chain's CDR3 is CASSPQVGLAGPNEQFF. The CDR3, as DNA: TGCGCCAGCAGTCCCCAGGTTGGTCTAGCGGGACCCAATGAGCAGTTCTTC.

Only a few counts were recorded for this clonotype. The chain links TRBV7-2 to TRBJ2-7; 9 bases are shared with TRBD1. The CDR3 has 15 amino acids. J was trimmed by 1 base and V by 4 bases; bases with no gene match: 5. Germline CDR1 is SGHTA and CDR2 is FQGNSA. The CDR3, as DNA: TGTGCCAGCAGCTGGGGGGACAGGGTGTCCTACGAGCAGTACTTC. Amino acid sequence: CASSWGDRVSYEQYF.

Only a few counts were recorded for this clonotype. The chain has TRBV6-1 and TRBJ1-5, with D possibly matching TRBD1 (6 bases). Germline V lookup: CDR1 MNHNS, CDR2 SASEGT. This CDR3 region has 13 residues. V shed 7 bases and J shed 6 bases, with 13 bases lying between them. In DNA form, the CDR3 reads TGTGCCAGCACCTTCGGGGGCCGTCAGCCCCAGCATTTT. Protein product: CASTFGGRQPQHF.

V usage is TRBV11-2 and J usage is TRBJ2-1, with TRBD2 matching over 8 bases. The CDR3 has 18 residues. Per germline, CDR1 SGHAT and CDR2 FQNNGV. J was trimmed by 4 bases and V by 6 bases; bases with no gene match: 17. The CDR3 here is CASSPTQRAGAEYNEQFF. The CDR3 region has the DNA TGTGCCAGCAGTCCAACTCAAAGAGCGGGGGCCGAATACAATGAGCAGTTCTTC.

This clonotype was recorded a few times. V and J are TRBV24-1 and TRBJ1-5; no clear D gene. The CDR3 is 12 amino acids. Germline V gene lookup returns CDR1 KGHDR and CDR2 SFDVKD. V lost 4 bases to trimming and J lost 6 bases, with 6 bases between them. The chain's CDR3 is CATSESGQPQHF. The DNA for the CDR3 is TGTGCCACCAGTGAATCGGGTCAGCCCCAGCATTTT.

V and J are TRBV5-4 and TRBJ2-1; 9 bases line up with TRBD2. Germline CDR1 is SGHNT and CDR2 is YYREEE (reference sequence). The CDR3 has 15 amino acids. V trimming: 0 bases; J trimming: 6 bases; junction bases outside the gene matches: 4. The CDR3 here is CASSLVGRGGNEQFF. CDR3 nucleotides: TGTGCCAGCAGCTTGGTCGGGCGGGGGGGCAATGAGCAGTTCTTC. The whole variable domain, filled in from reference TRBV5-4 and TRBJ2-1, reads ETGVTQSPTHLIKTRGQQVTLRCSSQSGHNTVSWYQQALGQGPQFIFQYYREEENGRGNFPPRFSGLQFPNYSSELNVNALELDDSALYLCASSLVGRGGNEQFFGPGTRLTVL.

This clonotype appeared a few times. This chain links TRBV5-1 with TRBJ1-1; a possible D gene is TRBD1 (6 bases). The germline CDR1 and CDR2 sequences are SGHRS and YFSETQ. CDR3 size: 18 residues. V gave up 0 bases and J gave up 9 bases, with 27 bases separating them. CDR3 in amino acids: CASSLALVIGGAPVQAFF. The DNA for the CDR3 is TGCGCCAGCAGCTTGGCTCTAGTTATTGGGGGGGCGCCGGTGCAAGCTTTCTTT.

V is TRBV7-8 and J is TRBJ1-6; D is uncertain. The V and J ends lost 3 bases and 8 bases respectively, with 14 bases between them. The V gene's germline CDR1 is SGHVS and CDR2 FQNEAQ. This CDR3 has 15 residues. The CDR3 bases are TGTGCCAGCAGCTTTCGGTGGGAACGGGATTCACCCCTCCACTTT. Translating it yields CASSFRWERDSPLHF.

The rearrangement joins TRBV7-9 to TRBJ1-1; D possibly corresponds to TRBD1 (5 bases). Germline V gives CDR1 SEHNR, CDR2 FQNEAQ (reference sequence). The CDR3 is 12 amino acids. The ends were cut back, 5 bases at V and 10 bases at J, with 14 bases in the middle. The CDR3 sequence is CASSEPQGAAFF. The CDR3 coding sequence is TGTGCCAGCAGCGAACCCCAGGGTGCAGCTTTCTTT.

This clonotype was seen a few times. The CDR3 DNA reads TGCGCCAGCAGTGAGTCTGCAGGACAGGGAACCTACGAGCAGTACTTC. Protein: CASSESAGQGTYEQYF. The chain links TRBV10-2 to TRBJ2-7; 8 bases align to TRBD1. There are 16 residues in the CDR3. CDR1 is WSHSY, CDR2 SAAADI, per germline. V lost 0 bases, J lost 2 bases, and 6 bases stayed unmatched.

V gene TRBV6-1 combines with J gene TRBJ2-7, with TRBD2 identical over 7 bases. Germline lookup yields CDR1 MNHNS and CDR2 SASEGT. Trimming at V came to 5 bases and at J to 0 bases, leaving 7 bases not matched to a gene. The CDR3 runs to 15 residues. The CDR3 sequence is CASSLSGRSSYEQYF. The DNA of the CDR3 is TGTGCCAGCAGTCTATCCGGGAGGAGCTCCTACGAGCAGTACTTC.